The 24 T cell receptor delta chains below all came from one sample that was sequenced in a study of γδ T cells in repeated Plasmodium falciparum infection. TCRdb ran CATT on the multiplex PCR reads. The sample has 90,000 or so delta-chain clones; more than 0.85% are singletons. Bulk repertoires came from Vgamma9/Vdelta2+ or Vdelta2-negative gammadelta T cells flow-sorted from PBMC. Sequenced material: gamma-delta T cells from blood. Receptors were obtained from a pool of human donors (malaria-infected and uninfected, not separated).

This clone was seen only a few times. The mismatch at residue 9 between this DNA's translation and the TCRdb protein of a much larger clone likely reflects a read error; the protein shown is translated from the DNA. The chain employs TRDV2 and TRDJ1; 7 bases are a match to TRDD3. The J gene, left out of TCRdb, was set here by checking the DNA against germline. V shed 1 base, J shed 2 bases, and the junction held 15 bases outside the gene matches. CDR1 GEAIGNYY and CDR2 EKD come from the germline V gene. The CDR3 consists of 18 residues. CDR3: CACDTLQPRGDGTDKLIF. CDR3 sequence (DNA): TGTGCCTGTGACACTTTGCAGCCACGGGGGGATGGGACCGATAAACTCATCTTT.

Details on this clone: TCRdb's protein, taken from a much larger clone, differs from this DNA's translation at residue 9, likely owing to a read error; the protein displayed comes from the DNA. The genes are TRDV1 and TRDJ1; TRDD3 is a possible D gene (6 bases). V was shortened by 2 bases and J by 1 base, with 26 bases between the two germline ends. CDR3 length: 20 residues. Germline V gene lookup returns CDR1 TSWWSYY and CDR2 QGS. CDR3 DNA: TGTGCTCTTGGGGAATTGGGCGTACCGGGAGTATGGGGGTCCACCGATAAACTCATCTTT. This gives the protein CALGELGVPGVWGSTDKLIF.

This clone was recorded a few times. Given a far larger clone just one base away, this is likely a sequencing read error. Other DNA sequences in the sample encode the same CDR3. V and J are TRDV2 and TRDJ3; 7 bases map to TRDD3. The J gene comes from matching the DNA to germline here; TCRdb lacks it. CDR1 GEAIGNYY and CDR2 EKD come from the germline V gene. The CDR3 has 19 amino acids. V shed 0 bases and J 4 bases; nucleotides not matched to a gene: 11. CDR3 sequence: CACDTLGGRSSWDTRQMFF. The CDR3 DNA sequence: TGTGCCTGTGACACCCTGGGGGGTCGAAGCTCATGGGACACCCGACAGATGTTTTTC.

This clone was seen ten or more times. This sequence may be a read error, since a much larger clone differs from it by one base. Other DNA variants within this sample encode the same CDR3. The rearrangement links TRDV1 to TRDJ1; the D gene is possibly TRDD3 (5 bases). The CDR3 is 17 residues long. The V end was cut by 9 bases, the J end by 1 base, with 24 bases between. Looked up from germline, CDR1 is TSWWSYY and CDR2 is QGS. The CDR3 loop is CALGNCQRGGVTDKLIF. The DNA of the CDR3 is TGTGCTCTCGGGAACTGTCAGAGGGGTGGGGTCACCGATAAACTCATCTTT.

Concerning this clone: The protein TCRdb lists belongs to a much larger clone and differs from this DNA's translation at residue 4, which points to a read error; the protein shown is made from the DNA. The chain combines TRDV2 with TRDJ1, with 13 bases lining up with TRDD3. TCRdb offers no J gene call, so here the DNA was matched to germline to obtain one. The CDR3 totals 20 residues. The germline V gene has CDR1 GEAIGNYY and CDR2 EKD. The CDR3 DNA sequence: TGTGCCTGTAACACCGTTCCTACTGGGGGATACGCTAACGAACTGGATAAACTCATCTTT. Amino acid sequence: CACNTVPTGGYANELDKLIF.

Details on this clone: The protein TCRdb lists belongs to a much larger clone and differs from this DNA's translation at residue 15, which points to a read error; the protein shown is made from the DNA. For the V gene the call is TRDV1; the J gene has no call; TRDD3, the table's D call, lacks a check against the DNA. This CDR3 has 17 residues. The germline CDR1 and CDR2 sequences are TSWWSYY and QGS. CDR3 in amino acids: CALGMRGIRRVFDKPIF. DNA for the CDR3: TGTGCTCTTGGAATGAGGGGGATACGCCGCGTGTTCGATAAACCCATCTTT.

This clone came up a few times. This DNA translates differently at residue 11 from the TCRdb protein, which is that of a much larger clone; a read error is likely, and the protein shown is the DNA's own translation. The chain employs TRDV2 and TRDJ1; D remains unclear. The J gene is not listed in TCRdb, so it was assigned here from a DNA match to germline. V lost 0 bases to trimming and J lost 0 bases, with 37 bases between them. Germline-derived CDR1 and CDR2 are GEAIGNYY and EKD. CDR3 length: 24 residues. Here the CDR3 DNA reads TGTGCCTGTGACACCTTGCTAACACCAACTGAAGGTGACAGGTTCGGCTTGTACACCGATAAACTCATCTTT. It codes for CACDTLLTPTEGDRFGLYTDKLIF.

For this clone: This probably arose from a read error, given a far larger clone one base away. This same CDR3 is encoded by further DNA sequences in the sample. The V gene is TRDV2, but the J gene lacks a call; TRDD3, as called in the table, went unchecked against the DNA. This CDR3 is built from 18 residues. CDR1 is GEAIGNYY, CDR2 EKD, per germline. DNA of the CDR3: TGTGCCTGTGACACCGTGGGGGATGCCTTAGCTTTGACAGCACAGCTCTTCTTT. Encoded protein: CACDTVGDALALTAQLFF.

A few counts support this clone. A far larger clone lies a single base away; this is likely a read error. The sample has other DNA sequences that encode this CDR3 too. Called V gene: TRDV1; the J gene was not called; no DNA check was done on the table's D call, TRDD3. The CDR3 sequence is 20 residues long. Germline CDR1 and CDR2: TSWWSYY and QGS. In nucleotides, the CDR3 is TGTGCTCTTGGGGATCCTTGCGCCTTCCTACGTAGCGCGTACACCGATAAGCTCATCTTT. Translating it yields CALGDPCAFLRSAYTDKLIF.

The table lists this clone with a few counts. This sequence is one base from a far larger clone and is likely a read error. Additional DNA sequences in this sample encode the identical CDR3. J is TRDJ1 and V is TRDV2; TRDD3 aligns across 8 bases. Here the J gene came from matching the DNA to germline, since TCRdb omits it. The V gene end was trimmed by 0 bases and the J gene end by 2 bases; junction bases not matched to a gene: 10. The CDR3 sequence is 17 residues long. Germline V gene lookup returns CDR1 GEAIGNYY and CDR2 EKD. In nucleotides, the CDR3 is TGTGCCTGTGACACCGGGCTGGGGGACGCAACAACCGATAAACTCATCTTT. It codes for CACDTGLGDATTDKLIF.

Notes on this clone: TCRdb assigns this DNA the protein of a much larger clone, which departs from its translation at residue 8; this likely reflects a read error, and the protein shown comes from translating the DNA. This chain's CDR3 is CACECSYLLYYAVGDTRDKLIF. The CDR3 coding sequence is TGTGCCTGTGAATGCTCCTACCTCCTCTATTACGCGGTTGGGGATACGCGCGATAAACTCATCTTT. The rearrangement links TRDV2 to TRDJ1; TRDD3 aligns across 9 bases. The J gene, left out of TCRdb, was set here by checking the DNA against germline. The length of the CDR3 is 22 residues. The germline CDR1 and CDR2 sequences are GEAIGNYY and EKD. The trim removed 4 bases at V and 4 bases at J, leaving 30 bases unmatched.

For this clone: This probably arose from a read error, given a far larger clone one base away. Other DNA sequences in this sample translate to the same CDR3. The rearrangement joins TRDV1 to TRDJ1; D possibly corresponds to TRDD3 (5 bases). TCRdb lists no J gene, so it was determined here by aligning the DNA to germline. Germline V lookup: CDR1 TSWWSYY, CDR2 QGS. The CDR3 covers 19 residues. CDR3 DNA sequence: TGTGCTCTTGTCGGTGTAGGGATCTGGCGGTCCCTGGGCCCCGACAAACTCATCTTT. Its protein is CALVGVGIWRSLGPDKLIF.

Comments on this clone: TCRdb assigns this DNA the protein of a much larger clone, which departs from its translation at residue 8; this likely reflects a read error, and the protein shown comes from translating the DNA. The CDR3 is CACDAFRRGYSSKLIF. The CDR3, as DNA: TGTGCCTGTGACGCTTTCCGTAGGGGATACTCCTCTAAACTCATCTTT. J is TRDJ1 and V is TRDV2; 8 bases agree with TRDD3. The J gene was not available in TCRdb and was assigned here by matching the DNA to germline segments. The ends lost 3 bases at V and 7 bases at J; junction bases unmatched: 15. Germline V lookup: CDR1 GEAIGNYY, CDR2 EKD. The length of the CDR3 is 16 residues.

Notes on this clone: The protein given by TCRdb reflects a much larger clone and differs at residue 3 from this DNA's translation, likely from a read error; the protein shown is the DNA's translation. This chain links TRDV2 with TRDJ1; the match to TRDD3 covers 10 bases. The J gene, left out of TCRdb, was set here by checking the DNA against germline. From germline, CDR1 is GEAIGNYY and CDR2 EKD. CDR3 length equals 16 residues. The CDR3 coding sequence is TGTGCCTTTGACAACCTGGGGGATAATATGACCGATAAACTCATCTTT. Translated: CAFDNLGDNMTDKLIF.

This clone was seen only a few times. The likely explanation is a read error, given a far larger clone one base away. Other nucleotide sequences in the sample specify the same CDR3. No call exists for the J gene, whereas the V gene is TRDV1; the table names TRDD3, a call not compared with the DNA. Looked up from germline, CDR1 is TSWWSYY and CDR2 is QGS. There are 20 residues in the CDR3. The CDR3 DNA sequence: TGTGCTCTTGGGGGAACCTTCTACCCTCAGCTGGGGGAAAGTGCCGATAAGCTCATCTTT. This translates into CALGGTFYPQLGESADKLIF.

A word on this clone: The TCRdb protein, from a much larger clone, departs from this DNA's translation at residue 12, likely by read error; the protein shown derives from the DNA. TRDV1 is the V gene, and the J gene was not called; the table's D call, TRDD2, was not checked against the DNA. There are 14 residues in the CDR3. Germline V gene lookup returns CDR1 TSWWSYY and CDR2 QGS. The CDR3 loop is CALGPGLPTDKPIF. DNA of the CDR3: TGTGCTCTTGGGCCAGGCCTTCCTACGGATAAACCCATCTTT.

Concerning this clone: This DNA's translation and the protein TCRdb lists, from a much larger clone, do not match at residue 4, likely due to a read error; the protein shown is translated from the DNA. The J gene is TRDJ1, the V gene TRDV2; possibly TRDD3 for D (5 bases). TCRdb offers no J gene call, so here the DNA was matched to germline to obtain one. Per the germline V gene, CDR1 is GEAIGNYY and CDR2 is EKD. The V end lost 6 bases, the J end lost 1 base, and 17 bases lay between the germline ends. The CDR3 runs to 15 residues. The CDR3 bases are TGTGCCTGTTACATTCTTGGGATGGGCACCGATAAACTCATCTTT. Translating gives CACYILGMGTDKLIF.

This clone was detected many times. TCRdb lists the protein of a much larger clone for this DNA, which differs at residue 3, so this is likely a read error; the protein given here is translated from the DNA itself. This sequence joins TRDV1 and TRDJ1; 7 bases line up with TRDD2. CDR1 TSWWSYY and CDR2 QGS come from the germline V gene. The CDR3 consists of 17 residues. The CDR3 loop reads CAPGLFPTGRTNDKLIF. For the CDR3, the DNA is TGTGCTCCTGGGCTATTTCCTACAGGGCGTACGAACGATAAACTCATCTTT.

This clone was counted a few times. The protein given by TCRdb reflects a much larger clone and differs at residue 5 from this DNA's translation, likely from a read error; the protein shown is the DNA's translation. The chain joins TRDV2 to TRDJ1; 10 bases agree with TRDD3. In the absence of a J gene in TCRdb, the DNA was matched to germline to assign it here. CDR1 is GEAIGNYY, CDR2 EKD, per germline. The CDR3 spans 16 residues. After removal of 2 bases from V and 4 bases from J, the junction contained 9 bases not matched to a gene. The CDR3 coding sequence is TGTGCCTGTGACAGAAGTCGGGGGATACGAGACGATAAACTCATCTTT. It encodes CACDRSRGIRDDKLIF.

This clone has only a few counts. It differs at one base from a far larger clone, so likely a read error. Other DNA variants within this sample encode the same CDR3. The V gene call reads TRDV2; no J gene was called; the table gives TRDD3 as D, unverified against the DNA. The CDR3 consists of 19 residues. Germline CDR1 reads GEAIGNYY; CDR2 reads EKD. The CDR3 DNA is TGTGCCTGTGACACCCTGCCTCCTGGGGGATACGGAAGCACCGATAAACTTATCTTT. This sequence encodes CACDTLPPGGYGSTDKLIF.

Notes on this clone: The TCRdb protein comes from a much larger clone and disagrees with this DNA's translation at residue 11, likely due to a read error; the protein given here is derived from the DNA. The chain links TRDV1 to TRDJ1; D perhaps matches TRDD3 (6 bases). Trimming removed 1 base at V and 10 bases at J, with 37 bases between. Germline assignment: CDR1 TSWWSYY and CDR2 QGS. The CDR3 has 21 amino acids. CDR3 protein: CALGERERLHPNGGELPGLIF. For the CDR3, the DNA is TGTGCTCTTGGGGAACGAGAGCGCCTACATCCGAACGGGGGGGAACTGCCCGGACTCATCTTT.

As regards this clone: The amino acid sequence in TCRdb belongs to a much larger clone and departs from this DNA's translation at residue 15, likely a sequencing read error; the sequence shown is translated from the DNA. The J gene is uncalled and the V gene is TRDV2; the tabulated D call, TRDD3, remains unverified against the DNA. Germline V CDR1 and CDR2: GEAIGNYY, EKD. The CDR3 totals 17 residues. CDR3 coding DNA: TGTGCCTGTGACACCGGAACTGGGGGATACGAGACCGATAAACCCATCTTT. Protein sequence: CACDTGTGGYETDKPIF.

Regarding this clone: A far larger clone is one base from this, pointing to a likely read error. Other DNA sequences of this sample code for an identical CDR3. The J gene is TRDJ1, the V gene TRDV1; the match to TRDD3 covers 10 bases. J gave up 0 bases and V 3 bases, and 16 bases lay outside the gene matches. The CDR3 runs 20 residues. CDR1 is TSWWSYY and CDR2 is QGS in the germline V gene. This chain's CDR3 is CALGESEMRTGGWYTDKLIF. The CDR3 coding sequence is TGTGCTCTTGGGGAGTCAGAGATGCGTACTGGGGGATGGTACACCGATAAACTCATCTTT.

This clone appeared many times. The amino acid sequence in TCRdb belongs to a much larger clone and departs from this DNA's translation at residue 11, likely a sequencing read error; the sequence shown is translated from the DNA. V is TRDV2 and J is TRDJ1; a weak D match, TRDD2 (5 bases). The V gene lost 0 bases and the J gene lost 6 bases, with 16 bases spanning the gap. The germline V gene encodes CDR1 GEAIGNYY and CDR2 EKD. This CDR3 region has 15 residues. CDR3 residues: CACDTVATPTNKLIF. In DNA, the CDR3 is TGTGCCTGTGACACCGTTGCTACCCCTACCAATAAACTCATCTTT.